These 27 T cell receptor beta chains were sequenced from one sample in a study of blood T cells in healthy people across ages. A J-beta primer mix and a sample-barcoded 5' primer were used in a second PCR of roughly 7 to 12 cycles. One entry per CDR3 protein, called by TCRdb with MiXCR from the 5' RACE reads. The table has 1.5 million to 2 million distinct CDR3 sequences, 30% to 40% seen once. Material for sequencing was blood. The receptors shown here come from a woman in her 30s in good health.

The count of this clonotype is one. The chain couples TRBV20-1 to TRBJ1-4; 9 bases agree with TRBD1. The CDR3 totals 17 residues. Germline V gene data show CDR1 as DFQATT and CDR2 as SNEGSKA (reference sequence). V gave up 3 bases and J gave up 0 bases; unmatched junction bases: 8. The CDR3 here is CSARPRQGVATNEKLFF. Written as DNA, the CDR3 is TGCAGTGCTAGGCCCCGACAGGGGGTTGCAACTAATGAAAAACTGTTTTTT.

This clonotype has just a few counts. CDR3 DNA sequence: TGCAGTGCTAGAGTGGCGGGGGGGACTTACAATGAGCAGTTCTTC. Protein: CSARVAGGTYNEQFF. The chain uses TRBV20-1 and TRBJ2-1; TRBD2 aligns across 9 bases. V was pared by 1 base and J by 4 bases, with 5 bases of the junction left unmatched. Germline loops: CDR1 DFQATT, CDR2 SNEGSKA (reference sequence). The CDR3 runs 15 residues.

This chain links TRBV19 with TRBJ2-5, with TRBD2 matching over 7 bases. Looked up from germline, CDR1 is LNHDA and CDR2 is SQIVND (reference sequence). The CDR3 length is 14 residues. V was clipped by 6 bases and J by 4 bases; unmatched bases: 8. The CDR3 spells CASRPGTTRETQYF. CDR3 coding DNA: TGTGCCAGTAGGCCCGGGACTACCCGAGAGACCCAGTACTTC. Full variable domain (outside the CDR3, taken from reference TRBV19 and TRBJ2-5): DGGITQSPKYLFRKEGQNVTLSCEQNLNHDAMYWYRQDPGQGLRLIYYSQIVNDFQKGDIAEGYSVSREKKESFPLTVTSAQKNPTAFYLCASRPGTTRETQYFGPGTRLLVL.

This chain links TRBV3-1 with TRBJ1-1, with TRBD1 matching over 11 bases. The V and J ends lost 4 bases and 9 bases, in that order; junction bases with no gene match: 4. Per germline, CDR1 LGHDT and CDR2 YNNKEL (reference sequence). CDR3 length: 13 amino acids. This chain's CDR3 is CASSLRTGGQAFF. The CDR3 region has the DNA TGTGCCAGCAGCCTTCGGACAGGGGGCCAAGCTTTCTTT.

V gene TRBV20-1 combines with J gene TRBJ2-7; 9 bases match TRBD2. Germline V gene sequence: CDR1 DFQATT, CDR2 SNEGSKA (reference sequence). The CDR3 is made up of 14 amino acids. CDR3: CRGVAGGTFNEQYF. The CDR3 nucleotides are TGCCGCGGGGTTGCGGGAGGGACCTTCAACGAGCAGTACTTC.

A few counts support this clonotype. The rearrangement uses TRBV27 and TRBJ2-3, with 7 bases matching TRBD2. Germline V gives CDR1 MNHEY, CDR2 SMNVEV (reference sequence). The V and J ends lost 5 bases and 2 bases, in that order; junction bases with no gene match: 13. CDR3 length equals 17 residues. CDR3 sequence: CASSLMLGREVTDTQYF. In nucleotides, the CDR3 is TGTGCCAGCAGTCTCATGCTGGGGAGGGAGGTCACAGATACGCAGTATTTT.

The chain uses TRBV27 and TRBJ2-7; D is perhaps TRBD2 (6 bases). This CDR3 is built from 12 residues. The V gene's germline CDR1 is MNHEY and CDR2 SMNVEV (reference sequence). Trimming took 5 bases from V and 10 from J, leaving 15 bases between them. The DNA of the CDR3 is TGTGCCAGCAGTCTTACCGGGGAGGCCCAGTACTTC. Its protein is CASSLTGEAQYF.

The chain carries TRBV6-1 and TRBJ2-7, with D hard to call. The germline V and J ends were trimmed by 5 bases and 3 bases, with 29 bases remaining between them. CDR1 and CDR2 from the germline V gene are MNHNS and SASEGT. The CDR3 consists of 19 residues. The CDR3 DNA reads TGTGCCAGCAGTCCAAGGTGGGAAGGTCGGCTTACGGGCCACTACGAGCAGTACTTC. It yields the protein CASSPRWEGRLTGHYEQYF.

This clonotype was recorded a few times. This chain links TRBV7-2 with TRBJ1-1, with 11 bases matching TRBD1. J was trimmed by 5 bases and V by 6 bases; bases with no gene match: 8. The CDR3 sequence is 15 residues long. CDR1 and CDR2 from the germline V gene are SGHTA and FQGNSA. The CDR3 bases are TGTGCCAGCAGGTGGACAGGGGGCAAGGGAACTGAAGCTTTCTTT. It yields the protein CASRWTGGKGTEAFF.

The CDR3 is CASSQATIYGYTF. The CDR3 bases are TGTGCCAGCAGCCAGGCCACCATCTATGGCTACACCTTC. V and J are TRBV3-1 and TRBJ1-2; D is unresolved. V shed 3 bases and J shed 4 bases, with 9 bases lying between them. CDR3 size: 13 residues. The germline gives CDR1 LGHDT, CDR2 YNNKEL (reference sequence).

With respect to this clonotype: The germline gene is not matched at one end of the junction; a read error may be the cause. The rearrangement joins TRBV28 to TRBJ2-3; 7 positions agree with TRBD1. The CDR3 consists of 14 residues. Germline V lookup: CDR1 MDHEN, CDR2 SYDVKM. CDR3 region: CASSPVTGPDTQCF. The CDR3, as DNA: TGTGCCAGCAGTCCCGTGACAGGGCCAGATACGCAGTGTTTT.

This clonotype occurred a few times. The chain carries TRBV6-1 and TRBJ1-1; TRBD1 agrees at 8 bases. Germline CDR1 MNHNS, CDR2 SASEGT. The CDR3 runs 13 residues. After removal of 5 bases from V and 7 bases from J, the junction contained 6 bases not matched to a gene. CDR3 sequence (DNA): TGTGCCAGCAGTACTCAGGGGGCATTTGAAGCTTTCTTT. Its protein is CASSTQGAFEAFF.

CDR3 DNA: TGTGCCAGCAGTTTCGGGGGGGCTGCAACTAATGAAAAACTGTTTTTT. Translation gives CASSFGGAATNEKLFF. The gene calls are TRBV12-3 or TRBV12-4 and TRBJ1-4, with a tentative D call TRBD1 (6 bases). Trimming took 3 bases from V and 0 from J, leaving 11 bases between them. The CDR3 sequence is 16 residues long.

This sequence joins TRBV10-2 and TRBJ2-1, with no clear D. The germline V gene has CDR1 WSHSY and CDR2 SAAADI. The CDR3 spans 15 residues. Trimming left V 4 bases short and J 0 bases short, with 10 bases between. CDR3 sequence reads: CASSVAIGSYNEQFF. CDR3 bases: TGCGCCAGCAGTGTTGCGATTGGCTCCTACAATGAGCAGTTCTTC.

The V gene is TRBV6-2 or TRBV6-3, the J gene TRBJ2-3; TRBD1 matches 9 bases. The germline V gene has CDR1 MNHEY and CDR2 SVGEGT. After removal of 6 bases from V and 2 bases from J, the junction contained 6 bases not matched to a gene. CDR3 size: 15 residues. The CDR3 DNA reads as TGTGCCAGCAGACCACAGGGGGCGGCCACAGATACGCAGTATTTT. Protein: CASRPQGAATDTQYF.

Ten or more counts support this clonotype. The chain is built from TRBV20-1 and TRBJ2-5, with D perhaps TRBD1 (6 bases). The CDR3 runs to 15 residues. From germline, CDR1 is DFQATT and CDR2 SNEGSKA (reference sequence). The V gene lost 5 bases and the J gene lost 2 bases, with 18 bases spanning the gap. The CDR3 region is CSAEPWTELQETQYF. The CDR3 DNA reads TGCAGTGCTGAACCTTGGACAGAGCTGCAAGAGACCCAGTACTTC.

The CDR3: CASRPLESYYGYTF. In DNA form, the CDR3 reads TGTGCCAGCCGACCACTAGAGAGTTACTATGGCTACACCTTC. The chain couples TRBV9 to TRBJ1-2; D is unclear. Germline V CDR1 and CDR2: SGDLS, YYNGEE. This CDR3 comprises 14 residues. The V and J ends lost 7 bases and 3 bases respectively, with 16 bases between them.

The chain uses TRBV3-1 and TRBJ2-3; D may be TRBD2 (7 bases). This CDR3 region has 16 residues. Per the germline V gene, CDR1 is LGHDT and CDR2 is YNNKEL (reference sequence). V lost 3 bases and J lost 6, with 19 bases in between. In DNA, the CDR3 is TGTGCCAGCAGCCAGGGATGGACAGTACTAGCGGATACGCAGTATTTT. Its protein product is CASSQGWTVLADTQYF.

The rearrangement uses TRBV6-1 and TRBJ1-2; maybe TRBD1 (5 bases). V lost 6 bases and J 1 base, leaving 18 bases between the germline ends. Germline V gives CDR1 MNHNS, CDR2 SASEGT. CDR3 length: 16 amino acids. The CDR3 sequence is CASSESRGRVNYGYTF. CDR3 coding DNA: TGTGCCAGCAGCGAGTCTCGGGGCAGGGTTAACTATGGCTACACCTTC.

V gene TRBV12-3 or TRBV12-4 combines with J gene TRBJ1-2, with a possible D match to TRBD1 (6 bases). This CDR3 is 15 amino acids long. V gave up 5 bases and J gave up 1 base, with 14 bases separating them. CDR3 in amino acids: CASSIRGALNYGYTF. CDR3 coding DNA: TGTGCCAGCAGTATTAGGGGGGCGCTTAACTATGGCTACACCTTC.

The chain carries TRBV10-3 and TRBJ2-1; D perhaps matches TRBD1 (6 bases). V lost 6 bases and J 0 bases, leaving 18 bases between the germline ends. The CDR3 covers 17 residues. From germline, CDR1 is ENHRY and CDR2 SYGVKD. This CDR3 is CAIRGGQILSSYNEQFF. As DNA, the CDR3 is TGTGCCATCAGAGGCGGACAGATCCTTAGCTCCTACAATGAGCAGTTCTTC.

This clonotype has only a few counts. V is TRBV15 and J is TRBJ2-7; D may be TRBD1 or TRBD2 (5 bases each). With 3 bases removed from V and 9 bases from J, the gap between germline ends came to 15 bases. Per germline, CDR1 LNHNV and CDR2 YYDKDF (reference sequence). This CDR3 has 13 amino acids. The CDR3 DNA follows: TGTGCCACCAGCAGCTCAGGAGAGAGGGGGCAGTACTTC. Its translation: CATSSSGERGQYF.

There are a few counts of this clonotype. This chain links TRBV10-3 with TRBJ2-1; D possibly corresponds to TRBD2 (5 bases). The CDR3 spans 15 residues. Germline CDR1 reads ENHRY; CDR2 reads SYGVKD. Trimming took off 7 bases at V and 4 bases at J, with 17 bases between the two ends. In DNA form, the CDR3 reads TGTGCCATCACTAGAGCGGAGCCGCCGTACAATGAGCAGTTCTTC. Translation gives CAITRAEPPYNEQFF.

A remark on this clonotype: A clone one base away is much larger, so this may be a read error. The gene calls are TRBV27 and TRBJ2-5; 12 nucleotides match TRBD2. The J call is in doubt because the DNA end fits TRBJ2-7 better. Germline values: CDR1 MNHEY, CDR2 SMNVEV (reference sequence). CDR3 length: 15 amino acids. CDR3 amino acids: CASSLGTSGRHEQYF. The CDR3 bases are TGTGCCAGCAGTCTAGGGACTAGCGGGCGCCACGAGCAGTACTTC.

This CDR3 is CASGREPGLAGSTDTQYF. Here the CDR3 DNA reads TGCGCCAGCGGCCGAGAACCGGGACTAGCGGGGAGCACAGATACGCAGTATTTT. The chain is built from TRBV4-1 and TRBJ2-3, with 13 positions matching TRBD2. CDR3 length: 18 residues. Germline CDR1 is MGHRA and CDR2 is YSYEKL. The V and J ends lost 8 bases and 0 bases, in that order; junction bases with no gene match: 11.

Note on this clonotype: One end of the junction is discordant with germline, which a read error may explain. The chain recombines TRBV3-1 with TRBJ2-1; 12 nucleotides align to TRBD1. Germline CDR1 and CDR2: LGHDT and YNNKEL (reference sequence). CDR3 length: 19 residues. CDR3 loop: CAGSQRHPGQGARYNEQFF. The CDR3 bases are TGTGCCGGCAGCCAAAGACACCCGGGACAGGGGGCGCGGTACAATGAGCAGTTCTTC.

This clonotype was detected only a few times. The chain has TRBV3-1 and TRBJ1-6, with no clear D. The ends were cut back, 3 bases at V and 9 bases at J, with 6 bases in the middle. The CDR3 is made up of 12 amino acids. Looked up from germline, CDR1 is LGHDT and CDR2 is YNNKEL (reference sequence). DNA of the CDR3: TGTGCCAGCAGCCAGTATGCTTCACCCCTCCACTTT. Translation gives CASSQYASPLHF.